These 21 T cell receptor beta chains came from one sample sequenced in a study of blood T cell repertoires in COVID-19. Generated by immunoSEQ multiplex PCR, the TCRdb table keeps only in-frame clones and is missing some. The sample contains some 250,000 clones, roughly nine tenths of which appear only once. The material sequenced was peripheral blood. These receptors were obtained from a woman aged 25-40 years with COVID-19, enrolled during active disease.

V is TRBV20-1 and J is TRBJ2-1, with D possibly matching TRBD2 (6 bases). The V end lost 6 bases, the J end lost 6 bases, and 9 bases lay between the germline ends. The CDR3 extends over 11 amino acids. Germline assignment: CDR1 DFQATT and CDR2 SNEGSKA (reference sequence). This CDR3 is CSAVLANEQFF. DNA for the CDR3: TGCAGTGCAGTACTAGCCAATGAGCAGTTCTTC.

The chain recombines TRBV28 with TRBJ2-1; 8 nucleotides align to TRBD2. The CDR3 has 17 amino acids. Germline V CDR1 and CDR2: MDHEN, SYDVKM. V lost 7 bases, J lost 4 bases, and 15 bases stayed unmatched. In DNA, the CDR3 is TGTGCCAGCAAGGCCCAGGTTACTAGCGGTTCTTACAATGAGCAGTTCTTC. This sequence encodes CASKAQVTSGSYNEQFF.

The rearrangement joins TRBV27 to TRBJ2-3, with 9 bases that match TRBD2. Germline V gene data show CDR1 as MNHEY and CDR2 as SMNVEV (reference sequence). This CDR3 is 16 amino acids long. J lost 5 bases, V lost 4 bases, and 10 bases had no gene match. The CDR3, as DNA: TGTGCCAGCAGTTCCCGTGGTTTAGCGGGGGTAGATACGCAGTATTTT. It encodes CASSSRGLAGVDTQYF.

CDR3 residues: CASSLDPGRQPQHF. CDR3 DNA: TGCGCCAGCAGCTTGGACCCAGGGCGTCAGCCCCAGCATTTT. The chain employs TRBV5-1 and TRBJ1-5, with a weak D call TRBD1 (5 bases). Per germline, CDR1 SGHRS and CDR2 YFSETQ. The CDR3 totals 14 residues. V gave up 0 bases and J gave up 6 bases, with 10 bases separating them.

The chain combines TRBV5-4 with TRBJ1-2, with 9 bases matching TRBD1. Germline CDR1 SGHNT, CDR2 YYREEE (reference sequence). The V gene end was trimmed by 4 bases and the J gene end by 5 bases; junction bases not matched to a gene: 6. CDR3 length: 14 residues. The CDR3 region has the DNA TGTGCCAGCAGCCCGGAGGGACAGGGTTATGGCTACACCTTC. This translates into CASSPEGQGYGYTF.

This clone is a singleton in its sample. V gene TRBV6-5 combines with J gene TRBJ1-2; 7 bases map to TRBD1. V shed 7 bases and J 4 bases; nucleotides not matched to a gene: 12. In germline, CDR1 is MNHEY, CDR2 SVGAGI. CDR3 size: 15 residues. The CDR3 loop reads CASTRDSSGIYGYTF. CDR3 DNA: TGTGCCAGCACCCGGGACAGCTCTGGTATCTATGGCTACACCTTC.

The CDR3 is CASSQSASGSSTDTQYF. CDR3 nucleotide sequence: TGCGCCAGCAGCCAATCAGCTAGCGGGTCTAGCACAGATACGCAGTATTTT. The chain combines TRBV4-1 with TRBJ2-3; 8 bases are shared with TRBD2. The CDR3 sequence is 17 residues long. CDR1 is MGHRA, CDR2 YSYEKL, per germline. With V trimmed by 2 bases and J by 0 bases, 7 bases remained unmatched.

The V call is TRBV12-3 or TRBV12-4, the J call TRBJ2-2, with 8 bases aligning to TRBD1. V gave up 8 bases and J gave up 10 bases; unmatched junction bases: 6. The CDR3 runs 12 residues. For the CDR3, the DNA is TGTGCCAGCTCGGCGACAGGGGAGGAGCTGTTTTTT. This codes for CASSATGEELFF.

The CDR3 DNA sequence: TGCGCCAGCAGCTTCGGACAGGGCATTGGGGAAAAACTGTTTTTT. This sequence encodes CASSFGQGIGEKLFF. The genes are TRBV5-1 and TRBJ1-4; 8 nucleotides align to TRBD1. This CDR3 has 15 residues. The V and J ends lost 2 bases and 8 bases, in that order; junction bases with no gene match: 8. Per the germline V gene, CDR1 is SGHRS and CDR2 is YFSETQ.

The rearrangement uses TRBV5-1 and TRBJ2-1, with 12 bases that match TRBD2. CDR3 size: 15 residues. Trimming removed 4 bases from V and 7 bases from J; junction bases left unmatched: 6. Germline V lookup: CDR1 SGHRS, CDR2 YFSETQ. The CDR3 reads CASSRTSGAGNEQFF. In DNA, the CDR3 is TGCGCCAGCAGCCGGACTAGCGGGGCAGGGAATGAGCAGTTCTTC.

J is TRBJ2-4 and V is TRBV4-1, with 9 nucleotides matching TRBD2. Germline V gene data show CDR1 as MGHRA and CDR2 as YSYEKL. Trimming took 0 bases from V and 1 from J; bases not matched to a gene: 13. CDR3 length equals 20 residues. The CDR3 coding sequence is TGCGCCAGCAGCCAAGACGGATTTAGCGGGGGTACCCTTGCCAAAAACATTCAGTACTTC. Translating it yields CASSQDGFSGGTLAKNIQYF.

The genes are TRBV19 and TRBJ2-7, with TRBD2 matching 7 bases. The V segment lost 3 bases and the J segment 0 bases; nucleotides outside the gene matches: 2. The CDR3 runs 14 residues. From germline, CDR1 is LNHDA and CDR2 SQIVND (reference sequence). DNA for the CDR3: TGTGCCAGTAGTATCACGGGGGGCTCCTACGAGCAGTACTTC. Protein product: CASSITGGSYEQYF.

This sequence joins TRBV5-1 and TRBJ1-2, with 8 bases aligning to TRBD1. With V trimmed by 4 bases and J by 8 bases, 10 bases remained unmatched. Germline V gene sequence: CDR1 SGHRS, CDR2 YFSETQ. The CDR3 consists of 14 residues. CDR3 nucleotides: TGCGCCAGCAGCGCGGGACAGGACGACTGGGGCTACACCTTC. It encodes CASSAGQDDWGYTF.

The chain recombines TRBV5-1 with TRBJ2-3; D is unclear. The CDR3 is made up of 14 amino acids. Germline loops: CDR1 SGHRS, CDR2 YFSETQ. V gave up 2 bases and J gave up 6 bases, with 13 bases separating them. The DNA for the CDR3 is TGCGCCAGCAGCTTTCGAGGTACGGCCGATACGCAGTATTTT. Protein product: CASSFRGTADTQYF.

The chain joins TRBV11-1 to TRBJ2-7, with D possibly being TRBD2 (7 bases). The V gene lost 5 bases and the J gene lost 7 bases, with 18 bases spanning the gap. The CDR3 is made up of 14 amino acids. Germline V gene data show CDR1 as SGHAT and CDR2 as FQDESV (reference sequence). The chain's CDR3 is CASSPGGAVREQYF. CDR3 nucleotide sequence: TGTGCCAGCAGCCCTGGGGGGGCCGTGAGGGAGCAGTACTTC.

There are a few counts of this clone. V gene TRBV10-2 combines with J gene TRBJ2-7; tentative D call: TRBD2 (5 bases). Trimming left V 4 bases short and J 5 bases short, with 9 bases between. Germline V CDR1 and CDR2: WSHSY, SAAADI. There are 12 residues in the CDR3. CDR3 DNA: TGCGCCAGCAGTGCGCTCGGGAACGAGCAGTACTTC. Its protein product is CASSALGNEQYF.

In its sample, this clone was seen once. The chain uses TRBV19 and TRBJ1-2; D may be TRBD1 (6 bases). The CDR3 spans 15 residues. CDR1 is LNHDA and CDR2 is SQIVND in the germline V gene (reference sequence). V shed 2 bases and J shed 4 bases, with 14 bases lying between them. The CDR3 region is CASSISQGLVYGYTF. CDR3 in DNA: TGTGCCAGTAGTATATCTCAGGGGCTGGTCTATGGCTACACCTTC.

This clone was counted a few times. The gene calls are TRBV5-5 and TRBJ1-5; D ambiguous. This CDR3 has 13 amino acids. The germline V gene encodes CDR1 SGHKS and CDR2 YYEKEE (reference sequence). Between the trimmed V and J ends, which lost 7 bases and 0 bases, there was a span of 8 bases. The CDR3 sequence: CASSDYSNQPQHF. CDR3 coding DNA: TGTGCCAGCTCGGACTATAGCAATCAGCCCCAGCATTTT.

V is TRBV5-6 and J is TRBJ1-5, with TRBD1 as a possible D gene (5 bases). V was cut by 2 bases and J by 0 bases, with 9 bases left in between. Germline V lookup: CDR1 SGHDT, CDR2 YYEEEE. This CDR3 is 15 amino acids long. The CDR3 loop is CASSFGGSSNQPQHF. The CDR3 DNA is TGTGCCAGCAGCTTCGGGGGATCTAGCAATCAGCCCCAGCATTTT.

The chain employs TRBV3-1 (or the pseudogene TRBV3-2) and TRBJ2-5, with TRBD2 matching 7 bases. Germline-derived CDR1 and CDR2 are LGHDT and YNNKEL (reference sequence). This CDR3 region has 14 residues. After removal of 7 bases from V and 5 bases from J, the junction contained 10 bases not matched to a gene. CDR3 loop: CASTDRGVQETQYF. Written as DNA, the CDR3 is TGTGCCAGCACCGACCGGGGGGTCCAGGAGACCCAGTACTTC.

The chain employs TRBV18 and TRBJ2-3; D possibly corresponds to TRBD2 (5 bases). Per the germline V gene, CDR1 is KGHSH and CDR2 is LQKENI. Trimming stripped 2 bases from V and 6 bases from J, with 12 bases between. The CDR3 length is 14 residues. The CDR3 bases are TGTGCCAGCTCACCAAGGACTGGCCGGGATACGCAGTATTTT. It yields the protein CASSPRTGRDTQYF.